This TCR beta chain was retrieved from a study of cytomegalovirus exposure and HLA in healthy donors. Notes on this clone: Its antigen is unknown.

General study points: Indistinguishable V segments, including TRBV6-2 and TRBV6-3, were excluded. It has been reported that TCR beta sequences accurately predicted the HLA-A and HLA-B alleles of most subjects. In a later analysis, common viral pathogens appeared linked to several of the most significant clusters. Beyond CMV serostatus, there was no information to go on about immune exposure.

The CDR3 loop spans 15 amino acids. Trimming at V came to 5 bases and at J to 4 bases, leaving 7 bases not matched to a gene. The germline gives CDR1 MDHEN, CDR2 SYDVKM. Primers included in the PCR were 60 Vbeta and 13 Jbeta primers. This table comes from immunoSEQ multiplex PCR, and its TCRdb copy is limited to in-frame clones, with some not included. The repertoire holds roughly 89,000 clones, with approximately 69% as singletons. This sequence was found in a woman aged 45-59 years in good health and CMV-seropositive. The sample taken for sequencing was PBMCs. The chain recombines TRBV28 with TRBJ2-1; 8 positions agree with TRBD1. The CDR3 region has the DNA TGTGCCAGCAGTCCCCAGGGACAGGAGTACAATGAGCAGTTCTTC. Protein: CASSPQGQEYNEQFF.